A selection of T cell receptor beta chains follows, all from one sample in a study of identifying expanded T cells in peripheral blood. Assay: immunoSEQ multiplex PCR; the TCRdb copy retains only in-frame clones and omits some. The repertoire holds about 82,000 clones, with about 90% as singletons. Sequences were obtained from blood. The receptors were gathered from a person aged 18 to 75 in good health. The CDR3 runs from the conserved cysteine through the conserved F or W. D genes are given only for firm matches. Size values are once, few and many counts, or a class for expanded clones, and some rows have none.

TRBD2	TRBV19	NA	TRBJ2-2	CASTPLAGAVGELFF	TGTGCCAGTACTCCACTAGCGGGAGCAGTCGGGGAGCTGTTTTTT
NA	TRBV7-2	NA	TRBJ1-2	CASSWGQQIYGYTF	TGTGCCAGCAGCTGGGGCCAGCAAATTTATGGCTACACCTTC
NA	TRBV5-1	NA	TRBJ2-1	CASSFGWESIDEQFF	TGCGCCAGCAGCTTTGGGTGGGAGAGTATTGATGAGCAGTTCTTC
NA	TRBV19	few	TRBJ1-4	CASSTYTGSTNEKLFF	TGTGCCAGTAGTACCTACACAGGATCAACTAATGAAAAACTGTTTTTT
NA	TRBV18	once	TRBJ2-7	CASSPGGADSYEQYF	TGTGCCAGCTCACCAGGGGGGGCTGATTCCTACGAGCAGTACTTC
TRBD1	TRBV30	once	TRBJ1-2	CAWRTLGQGNYGYTF	TGTGCCTGGAGGACCCTGGGACAGGGGAACTATGGCTACACCTTC
NA	TRBV10-2	NA	TRBJ2-7	CASRAQAWRDQYF	TGCGCCAGCCGAGCCCAGGCGTGGAGGGACCAGTACTTC
NA	TRBV6-1	NA	TRBJ2-5	CASSQLGSQETQYF	TGTGCCAGCAGCCAACTAGGGAGCCAAGAGACCCAGTACTTC
TRBD1	TRBV7-2	NA	TRBJ1-4	CASSLGGTGTRKLFF	TGTGCCAGCAGCTTAGGTGGGACAGGGACCAGGAAACTGTTTTTT
TRBD1	TRBV5-4	NA	TRBJ1-2	CASSEFGTAYGYTF	TGTGCCAGCAGCGAATTCGGGACAGCTTATGGCTACACCTTC
NA	TRBV25-1	NA	TRBJ2-3	CASSDGGGRTDTQYF	TGTGCCAGCAGTGACGGAGGGGGCAGAACAGATACGCAGTATTTT
NA	TRBV10-1	NA	TRBJ1-1	CASSQGQTYTEAFF	TGCGCCAGCAGTCAGGGACAAACCTACACTGAAGCTTTCTTT
NA	TRBV5-1	NA	TRBJ1-1	CASRRTQDTEAFF	TGCGCCAGCAGACGGACCCAGGACACTGAAGCTTTCTTT
NA	TRBV7-8	NA	TRBJ1-5	CASSLAPGSGGRNQPQHF	TGTGCCAGCAGCTTAGCACCCGGGTCCGGAGGGCGCAATCAGCCCCAGCATTTT
NA	TRBV4-1	NA	TRBJ2-3	CASSPGGGGTDTQYF	TGCGCCAGCAGCCCGGGTGGAGGTGGCACAGATACGCAGTATTTT
NA	TRBV5-4	once	TRBJ1-6	CASSLSVRSPLHF	TGTGCCAGCAGCTTATCGGTTCGGTCACCCCTCCACTTT
NA	TRBV13	NA	TRBJ1-3	CASNPTEISGNTIYF	TGTGCCAGCAACCCAACAGAGATCTCTGGAAACACCATATATTTT
NA	TRBV10-2	NA	TRBJ2-7	CASSSLYEQYF	TGCGCCAGCTCATCTCTGTACGAGCAGTACTTC
NA	TRBV5-1	NA	TRBJ1-2	CASSSGNGYTF	TGCGCCAGCAGCTCAGGAAATGGCTACACCTTC